The 20 T cell receptor beta chains in this list originate from one sample, sequenced in a study of CD8+ T cells in alopecia areata. CD4+ cells from four or five patients were sorted into CD25+CD127- cells. Sequencing used cDNA as its template, made by extracting RNA and reverse transcribing it. The repertoire was sequenced with immunoSEQ multiplex PCR; TCRdb's copy has only in-frame clones and lacks some. The sample holds some 14,000 clones; 58% are singletons and the top ten take under 4%. Sequenced material: CD4+ Tregs sorted from blood. Receptor source: a human donor with alopecia areata.

This clone was detected a few times. The rearrangement links TRBV5-1 to TRBJ2-1; D not resolved. In germline, CDR1 is SGHRS, CDR2 YFSETQ. Between the trimmed V and J ends, which lost 5 bases and 2 bases, there was a span of 8 bases. The CDR3 has 13 amino acids. The CDR3 loop is CASSAVAYNEQFF. CDR3 bases: TGCGCCAGCAGTGCGGTAGCCTACAATGAGCAGTTCTTC. The complete variable domain, with remaining parts taken from reference TRBV5-1 and TRBJ2-1, reads KAGVTQTPRYLIKTRGQQVTLSCSPISGHRSVSWYQQTPGQGLQFLFEYFSETQRNKGNFPGRFSGRQFSNSRSEMNVSTLELGDSALYLCASSAVAYNEQFFGPGTRLTVL.

V and J are TRBV28 and TRBJ1-5, with D tentatively TRBD1 (5 bases). There are 14 residues in the CDR3. The V and J ends lost 3 bases and 6 bases respectively, with 12 bases between them. Germline V gives CDR1 MDHEN, CDR2 SYDVKM. The CDR3 reads CASSFFGGPQPQHF. Written as DNA, the CDR3 is TGTGCCAGCAGTTTTTTTGGGGGTCCTCAGCCCCAGCATTTT.

The genes are TRBV7-9 and TRBJ2-3, with D perhaps TRBD1 or TRBD2 (5 bases each). This CDR3 spans 16 amino acids. Germline V gene data show CDR1 as SEHNR and CDR2 as FQNEAQ (reference sequence). Trimming removed 0 bases at V and 2 bases at J, with 12 bases between. The CDR3 nucleotides are TGTGCCAGCAGCTTAGCCCGGGGCGCGATCACAGATACGCAGTATTTT. Protein product: CASSLARGAITDTQYF.

This chain connects TRBV5-1 to TRBJ2-1; D may be TRBD1 (6 bases). V lost 0 bases and J 8 bases, leaving 12 bases between the germline ends. Germline V gene lookup returns CDR1 SGHRS and CDR2 YFSETQ. This CDR3 contains 14 residues. In DNA form, the CDR3 reads TGCGCCAGCAGCTTGGGGCAGGGGAACGATGAGCAGTTCTTC. Translation: CASSLGQGNDEQFF.

This clone was observed a few times. The chain carries TRBV7-9 and TRBJ1-2; D is unresolved. Germline CDR1 SEHNR, CDR2 FQNEAQ (reference sequence). V lost 4 bases, J lost 6 bases, and 6 bases lay in between. The CDR3 covers 11 residues. In DNA, the CDR3 is TGTGCCAGCAGCTCCTCTCATGGCTACACCTTC. Amino acids: CASSSSHGYTF.

Remarks on this clone: An end of the junction does not agree with germline; a read error may underlie this. This CDR3 reads CASSLWGTVF. CDR3 nucleotide sequence: TGTGCCAGCAGCTTATGGGGGACAGTCTTT. This chain joins TRBV5-5 and TRBJ2-3; 7 positions match TRBD1. CDR1 is SGHKS, CDR2 YYEKEE, per germline (reference sequence). There are 10 residues in the CDR3. Complete variable domain (other parts from reference TRBV5-5 and TRBJ2-3): DAGVTQSPTHLIKTRGQQVTLRCSPISGHKSVSWYQQVLGQGPQFIFQYYEKEERGRGNFPDRFSARQFPNYSSELNVNALLLGDSALYLCASSLWGTVFGPGTRLTVL.

This rearrangement joins TRBV28 to TRBJ2-3; D unclear. This CDR3 comprises 15 residues. V dropped 4 bases and J dropped 1 base, with 12 bases sitting between them. The germline V gene encodes CDR1 MDHEN and CDR2 SYDVKM. As DNA, the CDR3 is TGTGCCAGCAGTTCTTTAACGGCAGGCACAGATACGCAGTATTTT. It encodes CASSSLTAGTDTQYF.

This clone was recorded once. J is TRBJ2-1 and V is TRBV18, with D possibly being TRBD1 (6 bases). CDR3 size: 11 residues. V shed 8 bases and J shed 10 bases, with 12 bases lying between them. From germline, CDR1 is KGHSH and CDR2 LQKENI. The CDR3 region is CASARGYEQFF. In nucleotides, the CDR3 is TGTGCCAGCGCCAGGGGTTACGAGCAGTTCTTC.

The chain joins TRBV6-6 to TRBJ2-7; 7 bases line up with TRBD2. Germline assignment: CDR1 MNHNY and CDR2 SVGAGI (reference sequence). CDR3 length: 15 amino acids. The junction had 5 bases not matched to a gene; V was cut back by 0 bases and J by 3 bases. The CDR3 protein is CASSYSSGTGYEQYF. CDR3 sequence (DNA): TGTGCCAGCAGTTACTCGAGCGGGACGGGCTACGAGCAGTACTTC.

Written as DNA, the CDR3 is TGTGCCAGCAGCTTCGTTGGACTTCCGGGCACTGAAGCTTTCTTT. It encodes CASSFVGLPGTEAFF. The V gene is TRBV11-2, the J gene TRBJ1-1; the D is unclear. Per germline, CDR1 SGHAT and CDR2 FQNNGV. The CDR3 sequence is 15 residues long. Trimming left V 3 bases short and J 4 bases short, with 15 bases between.

The V gene is TRBV28, the J gene TRBJ2-5; no clear D gene. The length of the CDR3 is 11 residues. Germline CDR1 and CDR2: MDHEN and SYDVKM. With 3 bases removed from V and 4 bases from J, the gap between germline ends came to 3 bases. CDR3 protein: CASSFGETQYF. CDR3 nucleotide sequence: TGTGCCAGCAGTTTTGGAGAGACCCAGTACTTC.

This clone was seen more than once but under ten times. The V and J genes are TRBV19 and TRBJ2-7; D not resolved. From germline, CDR1 is LNHDA and CDR2 SQIVND (reference sequence). The V end was cut by 6 bases, the J end by 5 bases, with 20 bases between. The CDR3 spans 15 residues. The CDR3 bases are TGTGCCAGTAGCCCCCTGGGCCGTCAACTGGACGAGCAGTACTTC. Protein product: CASSPLGRQLDEQYF.

This rearrangement joins TRBV27 to TRBJ2-7; TRBD1 might be the D (5 bases). Trimming removed 3 bases at V and 2 bases at J, with 20 bases between. The germline V gene encodes CDR1 MNHEY and CDR2 SMNVEV (reference sequence). This CDR3 contains 17 residues. The CDR3 coding sequence is TGTGCCAGCAGTTTTCAGGGTCGAGTAAGGACCCCCTACGAGCAGTACTTC. The encoded protein is CASSFQGRVRTPYEQYF.

The chain couples TRBV28 to TRBJ1-4; 7 bases line up with TRBD1. V was clipped by 3 bases and J by 6 bases; unmatched bases: 1. This CDR3 spans 13 amino acids. Germline V gene lookup returns CDR1 MDHEN and CDR2 SYDVKM. The CDR3 sequence: CASSFGTDEKLFF. CDR3 coding DNA: TGTGCCAGCAGTTTTGGGACAGATGAAAAACTGTTTTTT.

This chain uses TRBV5-6 with TRBJ2-6, with D possibly TRBD1 on 5 matching bases. This CDR3 is built from 16 residues. V lost 0 bases and J lost 2, with 9 bases in between. CDR1 is SGHDT, CDR2 YYEEEE, per germline. The CDR3: CASSLVQGTGANVLTF. CDR3 DNA: TGTGCCAGCAGCTTGGTGCAGGGAACTGGGGCCAACGTCCTGACTTTC.

This clone was seen only a few times. V and J are TRBV6-5 and TRBJ1-5; the D is unclear. The germline V and J ends were trimmed by 5 bases and 3 bases, with 14 bases remaining between them. This CDR3 is built from 15 residues. CDR1 is MNHEY and CDR2 is SVGAGI in the germline V gene. The CDR3 DNA reads TGTGCCAGCAGTCCCCGGGCCCTTACCAATCAGCCCCAGCATTTT. It encodes CASSPRALTNQPQHF.

The chain has TRBV4-1 and TRBJ1-1, with 9 bases aligning to TRBD1. The germline V gene encodes CDR1 MGHRA and CDR2 YSYEKL. The V segment lost 1 base and the J segment 3 bases; nucleotides outside the gene matches: 12. This CDR3 has 18 amino acids. The CDR3: CASSQVWRRTGDYTEAFF. Written as DNA, the CDR3 is TGCGCCAGCAGCCAAGTTTGGAGGAGGACAGGGGATTACACTGAAGCTTTCTTT.

This clone turned up a few times. The chain links TRBV2 to TRBJ2-3; TRBD2 matches at 13 bases. This CDR3 contains 16 residues. Germline trimming cut 6 bases from V and 5 bases from J; bases unmatched to any gene: 8. The V gene's germline CDR1 is SNHLY and CDR2 FYNNEI. The CDR3 protein is CASRLLAGGPVDTQYF. The DNA for the CDR3 is TGTGCCAGCAGGCTACTAGCGGGAGGGCCTGTAGATACGCAGTATTTT.

The chain combines TRBV7-3 with TRBJ1-5, with no clear D. CDR1 is SGHTA and CDR2 is FQGTGA in the germline V gene. V gave up 1 base and J gave up 5 bases, with 6 bases separating them. The CDR3 is made up of 13 amino acids. CDR3 in DNA: TGTGCCAGCAGCTTAAACAGATATCAGCCCCAGCATTTT. This sequence encodes CASSLNRYQPQHF.

This clone counts as medium-sized. This chain's CDR3 is CASTYQGQRYGYTF. CDR3 DNA: TGTGCCAGCACCTACCAGGGACAGCGATATGGCTACACCTTC. V gene TRBV28 combines with J gene TRBJ1-2; 7 nucleotides line up with TRBD1. With 7 bases clipped from V and 5 bases from J, the junction kept 10 bases outside the gene matches. Germline V CDR1 and CDR2: MDHEN, SYDVKM. The CDR3 extends over 14 amino acids.